This TCR beta chain was sequenced during a study of T cell responses to AZD1222 COVID-19 vaccine. Study-level background: Researchers grouped second doses given at about 4 or about 12 weeks into one pool. Notes on the study in general: Spike-specific TCR depth and breadth grew after two AZD1222 doses. Vaccine-associated CD4 TCRs spanned spike, dominant at 160-218 and 743-854. Only 5 or 6 individuals given AZD1222 were seropositive at baseline.

CDR3 length: 16 residues. The ends lost 0 bases at V and 2 bases at J; junction bases unmatched: 6. Germline CDR1 SGHTA, CDR2 FQGNSA. Method: immunoSEQ multiplex PCR; TCRdb's copy keeps in-frame clones and lacks some. In the table there are roughly 66,000 clones, over 80% of which are singletons. This clone was detected once. The antigen is unknown. This TCR was sampled from an adult in good health. The sequenced sample was peripheral blood, obtained on day 0 of AZD1222 vaccination. The chain joins TRBV7-2 to TRBJ1-2; 7 positions match TRBD1. CDR3 bases: TGTGCCAGCAGCTTAGCCAGGGGGTACCAAAACTATGGCTACACCTTC. Amino acids: CASSLARGYQNYGYTF.